Each of the 21 T cell receptor beta chains below was sequenced from the same sample in a study of regulatory T cells in long-lasting Graves disease. According to the study, TCR beta libraries were built with iRepertoire HTBI primers and CDR3-region Arm-PCR. TCRdb independently ran MiXCR on the multiplex PCR reads; one entry per CDR3 protein. Among approximately 400,000 distinct CDR3 sequences listed, about 15% were seen once. The sample's time point: newly diagnosed GD, antithyroid drugs for less than 3 months. From RNA extracted from PBMCs, the TCR library was made. The data were also submitted as part of a second study, on T cells in Graves' hyperthyroidism and ophthalmopathy.

The specimen comprised peripheral blood mononuclear cells (PBMCs), sampled at new diagnosis, from a patient treated with antithyroid drugs. The receptors come from a woman in her thirties or forties with Graves disease.

V and J are TRBV7-8 and TRBJ1-5; D gene unclear. Germline lookup yields CDR1 SGHVS and CDR2 FQNEAQ. The CDR3 is made up of 16 amino acids. Trimming left V 1 base short and J 0 bases short, with 10 bases between. The CDR3 spells CASSLESGYSNQPQHF. CDR3 bases: TGTGCCAGCAGCTTAGAGTCTGGATATAGCAATCAGCCCCAGCATTTT.

The chain uses TRBV18 and TRBJ2-7; D is tentatively TRBD1 or TRBD2 (5 bases each). V lost 0 bases and J 4 bases, leaving 13 bases between the germline ends. Germline V gene data show CDR1 as KGHSH and CDR2 as LQKENI. This CDR3 is built from 15 residues. CDR3 residues: CASSPPSTGGYEQYF. The CDR3 DNA reads TGTGCCAGCTCACCACCGAGTACAGGAGGATACGAGCAGTACTTC.

This clonotype showed up many times. This rearrangement joins TRBV27 to TRBJ2-1; D is possibly TRBD2 (5 bases). CDR1 is MNHEY, CDR2 SMNVEV, per germline (reference sequence). The CDR3 loop spans 13 amino acids. Between the trimmed V and J ends, which lost 2 bases and 5 bases, there was a span of 7 bases. The CDR3 reads CASSLNGNNEQFF. CDR3 nucleotides: TGTGCCAGCAGTTTAAACGGGAACAATGAGCAGTTCTTC.

This clonotype has more than one count but fewer than ten. The chain employs TRBV7-9 and TRBJ1-1, with a possible D match to TRBD1 (6 bases). V dropped 1 base and J dropped 3 bases, with 9 bases sitting between them. The CDR3 runs to 14 residues. Per the germline V gene, CDR1 is SEHNR and CDR2 is FQNEAQ (reference sequence). CDR3 sequence (DNA): TGTGCCAGCAGCTTAGTACAGGGTTACACTGAAGCTTTCTTT. Translated: CASSLVQGYTEAFF.

This clonotype was found many times. This rearrangement joins TRBV7-2 to TRBJ1-1, with D unresolved. The CDR3 consists of 13 residues. CDR1 SGHTA and CDR2 FQGNSA come from the germline V gene. V was shortened by 5 bases and J by 5 bases, with 12 bases between the two germline ends. CDR3 loop: CASSLGRVTEAFF. The CDR3 DNA sequence: TGTGCCAGCAGCCTGGGAAGGGTAACTGAAGCTTTCTTT.

The chain recombines TRBV10-3 with TRBJ1-6, with D possibly TRBD1 on 6 matching bases. The CDR3 runs to 13 residues. The V and J ends lost 9 bases and 5 bases respectively, with 11 bases between them. Germline V CDR1 and CDR2: ENHRY, SYGVKD. This CDR3 is CAIRGVNNSPLHF. The CDR3 DNA sequence: TGTGCCATTAGGGGGGTGAATAATTCACCCCTCCACTTT.

The V call is TRBV5-1, the J call TRBJ2-3; 10 nucleotides agree with TRBD2. With 2 bases clipped from V and 1 base from J, the junction kept 7 bases outside the gene matches. CDR3 length: 17 residues. Germline V gene data show CDR1 as SGHRS and CDR2 as YFSETQ. CDR3: CASSFQGTSEGTDTQYF. In DNA form, the CDR3 reads TGCGCCAGCAGCTTCCAAGGGACTAGCGAGGGCACAGATACGCAGTATTTT.

This sequence joins TRBV18 and TRBJ2-3, with 9 positions matching TRBD2. Trimming at V came to 6 bases and at J to 0 bases, leaving 13 bases not matched to a gene. Germline CDR1 KGHSH, CDR2 LQKENI. CDR3 length: 18 residues. The CDR3: CASSHVDVAGDSTDTQYF. As DNA, the CDR3 is TGTGCCAGCTCTCACGTAGACGTAGCGGGAGATAGCACAGATACGCAGTATTTT. Looking up the rest from reference TRBV18 and TRBJ2-3 gives the full variable domain: NAGVMQNPRHLVRRRGQEARLRCSPMKGHSHVYWYRQLPEEGLKFMVYLQKENIIDESGMPKERFSAEFPKEGPSILRIQQVVRGDSAAYFCASSHVDVAGDSTDTQYFGPGTRLTVL.

This clonotype showed up just a few times. The rearrangement joins TRBV4-1 to TRBJ2-7; 11 bases agree with TRBD2. Germline trimming cut 2 bases from V and 4 bases from J; bases unmatched to any gene: 13. Germline V lookup: CDR1 MGHRA, CDR2 YSYEKL. CDR3 length: 18 amino acids. The CDR3 DNA is TGCGCCAGCAGCCAATCCCACCTTTTAGCGGGAGGGTGGTACGAGCAGTACTTC. This codes for CASSQSHLLAGGWYEQYF.

This clonotype occurred a few times. The rearrangement uses TRBV20-1 and TRBJ2-1; 9 bases fit TRBD2. V shed 3 bases and J 0 bases; nucleotides not matched to a gene: 6. CDR3 size: 16 residues. The germline V gene has CDR1 DFQATT and CDR2 SNEGSKA (reference sequence). CDR3 sequence (DNA): TGCAGTGCTAGGGAAAGCGGGAGGCCCTCCTACAATGAGCAGTTCTTC. Its translation is CSARESGRPSYNEQFF.

The sample holds many counts of this clonotype. The chain carries TRBV28 and TRBJ2-5, with D perhaps given as TRBD1 or TRBD2 (5 bases each). V was shortened by 3 bases and J by 5 bases, with 22 bases between the two germline ends. The CDR3 runs to 17 residues. Germline CDR1 MDHEN, CDR2 SYDVKM. The CDR3 protein is CASSFGLGKSEGETQYF. The CDR3 DNA follows: TGTGCCAGCAGTTTTGGTTTAGGAAAATCAGAGGGGGAGACCCAGTACTTC.

The table lists this clonotype with many counts. The chain has TRBV4-2 and TRBJ1-2; 7 nucleotides line up with TRBD1. The germline gives CDR1 LGHNA, CDR2 YNFKEQ. CDR3 length: 15 residues. V shed 0 bases and J 0 bases; nucleotides not matched to a gene: 1. CDR3 sequence: CASSQDQGANYGYTF. The CDR3 DNA is TGTGCCAGCAGCCAAGACCAGGGGGCTAACTATGGCTACACCTTC.

On this clonotype itself: Possible read error: a much larger clone is one base away. The genes are TRBV7-9 and TRBJ1-5; weak D call: TRBD1 (5 bases). This CDR3 spans 18 amino acids. Germline V lookup: CDR1 SEHNR, CDR2 FQNEAQ (reference sequence). V lost 0 bases and J 2 bases, leaving 17 bases between the germline ends. The CDR3 region is CASSLAYPGAQGNQPQHF. In DNA form, the CDR3 reads TGTGCCAGCAGCTTAGCTTATCCCGGGGCCCAAGGCAATCAGCCCCAGCATTTT.

This chain joins TRBV10-3 and TRBJ2-3; 7 bases are shared with TRBD1. CDR3 size: 17 residues. CDR1 ENHRY and CDR2 SYGVKD come from the germline V gene. V trimming: 5 bases; J trimming: 1 base; junction bases outside the gene matches: 12. The CDR3 protein is CAISLIWTGGGTDTQYF. DNA of the CDR3: TGTGCCATCAGTCTAATTTGGACAGGAGGAGGCACAGATACGCAGTATTTT.

This clonotype showed up just a few times. The chain combines TRBV5-1 with TRBJ2-1; 11 nucleotides line up with TRBD2. The CDR3 covers 16 residues. V lost 4 bases and J lost 8; bases outside the gene matches: 11. From germline, CDR1 is SGHRS and CDR2 YFSETQ. CDR3 nucleotides: TGCGCCAGCAGCCAAGGGACTAGCGGACCTCACGATGAGCAGTTCTTC. This gives the protein CASSQGTSGPHDEQFF.

Note on this clonotype: It may be a read error: a sequence one base away is much more abundant. The rearrangement links TRBV10-2 to TRBJ2-1, with D tentatively TRBD1 or TRBD2 (6 bases each). This CDR3 region has 15 residues. In germline, CDR1 is WSHSY, CDR2 SAAADI. CDR3 in amino acids: CASREGDSLYSEQFF. The CDR3 DNA follows: TGCGCCAGCAGAGAGGGGGACTCCCTCTACAGTGAGCAGTTCTTC.

There are many counts of this clonotype. The rearrangement uses TRBV28 and TRBJ1-3; perhaps TRBD1 as D (5 bases). The CDR3 is made up of 14 amino acids. V shed 4 bases and J shed 1 base, with 8 bases lying between them. The germline V gene has CDR1 MDHEN and CDR2 SYDVKM. CDR3 protein: CASSWPGSGNTIYF. DNA of the CDR3: TGTGCCAGCAGTTGGCCAGGGTCTGGAAACACCATATATTTT.

This clonotype showed up many times. The chain is built from TRBV10-3 and TRBJ2-1; 7 positions match TRBD2. Trimming took 4 bases from V and 7 from J; bases not matched to a gene: 13. The CDR3 covers 16 residues. CDR1 is ENHRY, CDR2 SYGVKD, per germline. The CDR3 is CAISVVWEGRGNEQFF. The CDR3 DNA reads TGTGCCATCAGTGTCGTGTGGGAGGGCCGTGGGAATGAGCAGTTCTTC.

This clonotype has a count of ten or more. This chain connects TRBV28 to TRBJ2-3; 9 nucleotides line up with TRBD2. From germline, CDR1 is MDHEN and CDR2 SYDVKM. This CDR3 comprises 15 residues. Trimming removed 2 bases from V and 6 bases from J; junction bases left unmatched: 6. The CDR3 reads CASSLRAGGHDTQYF. The CDR3 DNA sequence: TGTGCCAGCAGTTTAAGGGCGGGGGGGCATGATACGCAGTATTTT. Looking up the rest from reference TRBV28 and TRBJ2-3 gives the full variable domain: DVKVTQSSRYLVKRTGEKVFLECVQDMDHENMFWYRQDPGLGLRLIYFSYDVKMKEKGDIPEGYSVSREKKERFSLILESASTNQTSMYLCASSLRAGGHDTQYFGPGTRLTVL.

This clonotype was counted many times. This chain connects TRBV6-2 or TRBV6-3 to TRBJ2-1; 8 bases align to TRBD2. Germline V gene data show CDR1 as MNHEY and CDR2 as SVGEGT. CDR3 length: 16 amino acids. Losses at the gene ends were 6 bases for V and 0 bases for J; bases not matched to a gene: 7. CDR3 protein: CASRPIAGSSYNEQFF. The DNA of the CDR3 is TGTGCCAGCAGGCCCATAGCGGGGAGCTCCTACAATGAGCAGTTCTTC.

This clonotype was recorded a few times. The rearrangement links TRBV5-1 to TRBJ2-3; 9 positions match TRBD1. Germline V gene data show CDR1 as SGHRS and CDR2 as YFSETQ. The V gene end was trimmed by 2 bases and the J gene end by 2 bases; junction bases not matched to a gene: 9. CDR3 length: 17 residues. The CDR3, as DNA: TGCGCCAGCAGCTTTACGGACAGGGGTGGGGACACAGATACGCAGTATTTT. This gives the protein CASSFTDRGGDTDTQYF.